These 20 T cell receptor beta chains originate from one sample sequenced in a study of vaccination and CD4 T cells after COVID-19. What these receptors recognize is not known. Sequencing of the DNA from cultured CD4+ T cells was carried out with the Oncomine TCR Beta short-read assay. TCRdb re-called the PCR reads through MiXCR, storing one row per CDR3 protein. Of 15,000 to 20,000 distinct CDR3 sequences in the sample, about half are singletons; the top ten hold less than 25%. Documented time point: late sampling 161 to 241 days after vaccination in a few convalescent patients. Treatment here: roughly 10-day PBMC culture with coronavirus spike peptide pools or control peptides (ViraFEST assay). The sample consisted of CD4+ T cells from blood, cultured in vitro, taken about 7 months after SARS-CoV-2 vaccination. These receptors came from a human donor who had recovered from COVID-19.

The J gene is TRBJ2-5, the V gene TRBV11-2, with TRBD2 matching over 12 bases. Germline CDR1 reads SGHAT; CDR2 reads FQNNGV. V lost 1 base and J lost 4; bases outside the gene matches: 7. The CDR3 consists of 17 residues. The CDR3 reads CASSLGMTSGGLETQYF. The CDR3 nucleotides are TGTGCCAGCAGCTTAGGGATGACTAGCGGGGGACTAGAGACCCAGTACTTC.

The genes are TRBV6-5 and TRBJ2-1, with 10 bases aligning to TRBD2. CDR3 size: 15 residues. With V trimmed by 2 bases and J by 10 bases, 8 bases remained unmatched. Looked up from germline, CDR1 is MNHEY and CDR2 is SVGAGI. The CDR3 spells CASSYVSGGVGEQFF. CDR3 DNA: TGTGCCAGCAGTTACGTCAGCGGGGGGGTTGGGGAGCAGTTCTTC.

This clonotype was detected once. The rearrangement links TRBV11-3 to TRBJ2-7; 10 nucleotides align to TRBD2. The V gene end was trimmed by 2 bases and the J gene end by 0 bases; junction bases not matched to a gene: 7. This CDR3 has 17 amino acids. Germline lookup yields CDR1 SGHNT and CDR2 YENEEA. CDR3 sequence (DNA): TGTGCCAGCAGCTTAAGGACTAGCGGACGAAGCTCCTACGAGCAGTACTTC. It is translated as CASSLRTSGRSSYEQYF.

The chain combines TRBV5-6 with TRBJ2-7; 9 bases are shared with TRBD1. The germline V gene has CDR1 SGHDT and CDR2 YYEEEE. Trimming at V came to 4 bases and at J to 2 bases, leaving 7 bases not matched to a gene. There are 15 residues in the CDR3. CDR3 DNA: TGTGCCAGCAGCCCACGGGGACAGGGAACCTACGAGCAGTACTTC. Amino acids: CASSPRGQGTYEQYF.

V is TRBV7-2 and J is TRBJ2-1, with 11 nucleotides matching TRBD1. This CDR3 comprises 14 residues. Germline V lookup: CDR1 SGHTA, CDR2 FQGNSA. V trimming: 5 bases; J trimming: 9 bases; junction bases outside the gene matches: 6. This CDR3 reads CASSVGQGAFEQFF. In nucleotides, the CDR3 is TGTGCCAGCAGCGTAGGACAGGGGGCGTTTGAGCAGTTCTTC.

This clonotype was recorded a few times. The chain joins TRBV20-1 to TRBJ1-2; D not certain. V gave up 5 bases and J gave up 4 bases, with 8 bases separating them. The CDR3 contains 11 residues. The germline V gene encodes CDR1 DFQATT and CDR2 SNEGSKA (reference sequence). This chain's CDR3 is CSAWTRYGYTF. The CDR3, as DNA: TGCAGTGCTTGGACCCGCTATGGCTACACCTTC.

By share of the sample, this clonotype is medium-sized. The V call is TRBV9, the J call TRBJ2-5, with 7 bases fitting TRBD2. V lost 4 bases and J lost 1; bases outside the gene matches: 7. From germline, CDR1 is SGDLS and CDR2 YYNGEE. The CDR3 has 15 residues. As DNA, the CDR3 is TGTGCCAGCAGCCCACAAGGACTAGTCCAAGAGACCCAGTACTTC. This encodes CASSPQGLVQETQYF. Filled out from reference TRBV9 and TRBJ2-5, the complete variable domain reads DSGVTQTPKHLITATGQRVTLRCSPRSGDLSVYWYQQSLDQGLQFLIQYYNGEERAKGNILERFSAQQFPDLHSELNLSSLELGDSALYFCASSPQGLVQETQYFGPGTRLLVL.

The V and J genes are TRBV25-1 and TRBJ1-5; D not resolved. CDR3 size: 15 residues. CDR1 is MGHDK, CDR2 SYGVNS, per germline. V dropped 4 bases and J dropped 5 bases, with 15 bases sitting between them. In DNA, the CDR3 is TGTGCCAGCAGTGCTGGTAGTAGCCAAGATCAGCCCCAGCATTTT. Translated: CASSAGSSQDQPQHF.

This clonotype has more than one count but fewer than ten. This chain uses TRBV19 with TRBJ2-3; 8 positions match TRBD2. The length of the CDR3 is 16 residues. Unmatched junction bases numbered 7, after V lost 0 bases and J lost 5 bases. Looked up from germline, CDR1 is LNHDA and CDR2 is SQIVND (reference sequence). The CDR3 region has the DNA TGTGCCAGTAGTATAGATCGGCTAGCGGGCCAAGATACGCAGTATTTT. It specifies CASSIDRLAGQDTQYF.

This clonotype was detected a few times. The chain combines TRBV7-2 with TRBJ2-3, with D hard to call. The V and J ends lost 2 bases and 6 bases respectively, with 15 bases between them. The CDR3 has 15 amino acids. CDR1 is SGHTA, CDR2 FQGNSA, per germline. CDR3 residues: CASSLTLTLRDTQYF. CDR3 DNA: TGTGCCAGCAGCTTAACTTTAACGCTTAGGGATACGCAGTATTTT.

This chain connects TRBV7-9 to TRBJ1-1; maybe TRBD1 (6 bases). V lost 7 bases to trimming and J lost 7 bases, with 19 bases between them. CDR1 SEHNR and CDR2 FQNEAQ come from the germline V gene (reference sequence). There are 14 residues in the CDR3. In nucleotides, the CDR3 is TGTGCCAGCAACGAAAGGGGGTCGGCGGGTGAAGCTTTCTTT. The encoded protein is CASNERGSAGEAFF.

V gene TRBV20-1 combines with J gene TRBJ2-3; the match to TRBD1 covers 8 bases. Germline assignment: CDR1 DFQATT and CDR2 SNEGSKA (reference sequence). The CDR3 extends over 14 amino acids. Losses at the gene ends were 6 bases for V and 4 bases for J; bases not matched to a gene: 9. The DNA of the CDR3 is TGCAGTGCCGACGACAGGGGCGGGGCAGATACGCAGTATTTT. Its translation is CSADDRGGADTQYF.

A few counts support this clonotype. This rearrangement joins TRBV20-1 to TRBJ2-5; tentative D call: TRBD1 (5 bases). The V gene lost 0 bases and the J gene lost 4 bases, with 12 bases spanning the gap. Germline V gene sequence: CDR1 DFQATT, CDR2 SNEGSKA (reference sequence). The CDR3 spans 14 residues. CDR3 nucleotides: TGCAGTGCTAGAGATTCTAGGGGAAGAGAGACCCAGTACTTC. Translation gives CSARDSRGRETQYF.

This chain links TRBV25-1 with TRBJ1-6; weak D call: TRBD1 (5 bases). The CDR3 extends over 13 amino acids. Trimming removed 4 bases at V and 6 bases at J, with 7 bases between. Germline V gene lookup returns CDR1 MGHDK and CDR2 SYGVNS. In nucleotides, the CDR3 is TGTGCCAGCAGTGTGGACATTAATTCACCCCTCCACTTT. Translating it yields CASSVDINSPLHF.

The CDR3 is CARSGGRTFF. The DNA for the CDR3 is TGTGCCAGAAGCGGGGGTAGGACTTTCTTT. The J gene is TRBJ1-1, the V gene TRBV5-3; maybe TRBD1 (5 bases). TRBV5-3 is an open reading frame, and its role is uncertain. The length of the CDR3 is 10 residues. V lost 4 bases and J 12 bases, leaving 10 bases between the germline ends.

The chain links TRBV15 to TRBJ2-7; D possibly corresponds to TRBD1 (6 bases). Trimming shortened V by 2 bases and J by 0 bases, and 8 bases separated the two germline ends. Per germline, CDR1 LNHNV and CDR2 YYDKDF (reference sequence). The CDR3 has 14 residues. CDR3 sequence reads: CATSRSRGSYEQYF. The DNA of the CDR3 is TGTGCCACCAGCAGATCCAGGGGCTCCTACGAGCAGTACTTC.

The chain links TRBV6-1 to TRBJ1-2; no firm D call. The germline CDR1 and CDR2 sequences are MNHNS and SASEGT. The CDR3 totals 14 residues. Trimming took off 5 bases at V and 3 bases at J, with 13 bases between the two ends. CDR3 amino acids: CASSHDDKYYGYTF. In DNA form, the CDR3 reads TGTGCCAGCAGTCACGACGACAAGTACTATGGCTACACCTTC.

This clonotype was counted only a few times. The rearrangement joins TRBV20-1 to TRBJ2-3; tentatively, D is TRBD2 (5 bases). Germline CDR1 is DFQATT and CDR2 is SNEGSKA (reference sequence). This CDR3 has 16 amino acids. Between the trimmed V and J ends, which lost 4 bases and 1 base, there was a span of 18 bases. The DNA of the CDR3 is TGCAGTGCTATTTCCCCCCGGACTGCCCGCACAGATACGCAGTATTTT. Its protein is CSAISPRTARTDTQYF.

This chain joins TRBV19 and TRBJ1-1, with D maybe TRBD1 (5 bases). This CDR3 has 14 residues. CDR1 and CDR2 (germline): LNHDA, SQIVND (reference sequence). The V and J ends lost 5 bases and 1 base respectively, with 11 bases between them. DNA for the CDR3: TGTGCCAGTAGTGAGGGGCGGGAGAACACTGAAGCTTTCTTT. As protein: CASSEGRENTEAFF.

The V gene is TRBV2, the J gene TRBJ2-7; D gene uncertain. Trimming left V 7 bases short and J 5 bases short, with 18 bases between. The V gene's germline CDR1 is SNHLY and CDR2 FYNNEI. The CDR3 length is 14 residues. DNA of the CDR3: TGTGCCAGCATGTGGCTCCTCGCCCGCAACGAGCAGTACTTC. It yields the protein CASMWLLARNEQYF.